This TCR beta chain was recorded in a study of T cell repertoires in cytomegalovirus infection. The wider study: Well-studied HLA-B-restricted CMV epitopes were used in the study alongside recently identified HLA-C-restricted ones. Based on public TCR beta signatures, there were indications of CMV infection and of a matching HLA type.

Findings and limits, study-wide: Public TCR beta family frequency separated CMV-and-HLA carriers, including in an independent cohort. Ex vivo responses were dominated by HLA-C-restricted CMV-specific TCR beta clonotypes.

CDR3 length: 13 amino acids. V lost 6 bases and J 0 bases, leaving 6 bases between the germline ends. Germline V lookup: CDR1 ENHRY, CDR2 SYGVKD. TCRdb re-called the reads through MiXCR, storing one row per CDR3 protein. The sample consists of roughly 570,000 distinct CDR3 sequences, 40% of them appearing once. This clonotype was seen more than once but under ten times. Its antigen is as yet unknown. Source: cultured PBMCs, taken from culture after CMV antigen stimulation. This rearrangement joins TRBV10-3 to TRBJ1-5; D not resolved. This receptor was identified in a human donor in good health (CMV status not recorded). Some clones in this sample may be carry-over from other donors' samples. CDR3 sequence (DNA): TGTGCCATCAGGGTGGATAGCAATCAGCCCCAGCATTTT. Translation: CAIRVDSNQPQHF.